These T cell receptor beta chains were read from a single sample in a study of T cells in Graves' hyperthyroidism and ophthalmopathy. TCRdb re-analysed the multiplex PCR reads in MiXCR, keeping a single row per CDR3 protein. The sample contains around 500,000 distinct CDR3 sequences, around an eighth of which appear only once. The source material was blood. The source of these receptors is a woman aged 18-35 years with Graves' hyperthyroidism. The CDR3 runs from the conserved cysteine through the conserved F or W. D genes are given only for firm matches. Size tells how often a clone was seen (once, few, many) or the class of an expanded clone, and some rows leave it out.

clone_size: once; d_call: TRBD2; v_call: TRBV7-3; j_call: TRBJ2-3; cdr3_nt: TGTGCCAGCAGCTCTCGACTAGCGGGTCCTGTGGGTAGCGCAGATACGCAGTATTTT; cdr3_aa: CASSSRLAGPVGSADTQYF
clone_size: many; d_call: NA; v_call: TRBV24-1; j_call: TRBJ2-2; cdr3_nt: TGTGCCACCAGTGATTTGCAGGGGTCTCCCACCGGGGAGCTGTTTTTT; cdr3_aa: CATSDLQGSPTGELFF
clone_size: NA; d_call: NA; v_call: TRBV5-1; j_call: TRBJ2-5; cdr3_nt: TGCGCCAGCAGCTTGGGTTTGGGCGCGGCGGATCCCGAGACCCAGTACTTC; cdr3_aa: CASSLGLGAADPETQYF
clone_size: NA; d_call: NA; v_call: TRBV4-1; j_call: TRBJ2-1; cdr3_nt: TGCGCCAGCAGCCAGGGCCCGGGACGAGATAAATACGATGAGCAGTTCTTC; cdr3_aa: CASSQGPGRDKYDEQFF
clone_size: many; d_call: NA; v_call: TRBV29-1; j_call: TRBJ1-1; cdr3_nt: TGCAGCGTTGACACCAGGAGGCCTGGCACTGAAGCTTTCTTT; cdr3_aa: CSVDTRRPGTEAFF
clone_size: many; d_call: NA; v_call: TRBV12-3/TRBV12-4; j_call: TRBJ1-2; cdr3_nt: TGTGCCAGCAGTCCAGGGATTAGGGATGGCTACACCTTC; cdr3_aa: CASSPGIRDGYTF
clone_size: many; d_call: TRBD2; v_call: TRBV14; j_call: TRBJ2-7; cdr3_nt: TGTGCCAGCAGCCTTACACTAGCGGGAGCCTACGAGCAGTACTTC; cdr3_aa: CASSLTLAGAYEQYF
clone_size: few; d_call: NA; v_call: TRBV9; j_call: TRBJ1-2; cdr3_nt: TGTGCCAGCAGCGTAGCTGGACAGCGGATTGGCTACACCTTC; cdr3_aa: CASSVAGQRIGYTF
clone_size: many; d_call: NA; v_call: TRBV27; j_call: TRBJ2-3; cdr3_nt: TGTGCCAGCAGTTTTTCCGGTGCGCAGTATTTT; cdr3_aa: CASSFSGAQYF
clone_size: many; d_call: TRBD1; v_call: TRBV27; j_call: TRBJ1-2; cdr3_nt: TGTGCCAGCAGTCTCACTCCCGGGACAGTGGACTATGGCTACACCTTC; cdr3_aa: CASSLTPGTVDYGYTF
clone_size: NA; d_call: TRBD1; v_call: TRBV20-1; j_call: TRBJ1-4; cdr3_nt: TGCAGTGCTAGAGATCGGACAGGGGCTAATGAAAAACTGTTTTTT; cdr3_aa: CSARDRTGANEKLFF
clone_size: NA; d_call: NA; v_call: TRBV5-1; j_call: TRBJ2-1; cdr3_nt: TGCGCCAGCAGCTCGGGCGATCACTACAATGAGCAGTTCTTC; cdr3_aa: CASSSGDHYNEQFF
clone_size: many; d_call: NA; v_call: TRBV28; j_call: TRBJ2-1; cdr3_nt: TGTGCCAGCAGTCTTATAAATCTATACAATGAGCAGTTCTTC; cdr3_aa: CASSLINLYNEQFF
clone_size: many; d_call: NA; v_call: TRBV20-1; j_call: TRBJ2-1; cdr3_nt: TGCAGTGCTACAATACGCGGAATTTACAATGAGCAGTTCTTC; cdr3_aa: CSATIRGIYNEQFF
clone_size: many; d_call: NA; v_call: TRBV28; j_call: TRBJ2-1; cdr3_nt: TGTGCCAGCAGTTTTCAAGGACACTCCTACAATGAGCAGTTCTTC; cdr3_aa: CASSFQGHSYNEQFF
clone_size: many; d_call: NA; v_call: TRBV12-3/TRBV12-4; j_call: TRBJ2-5; cdr3_nt: TGTGCCTCAAGTAGGGTTTCGGATTTTTCGGGAGAGACCCAGTACTTC; cdr3_aa: CASSRVSDFSGETQYF
clone_size: many; d_call: TRBD1; v_call: TRBV18; j_call: TRBJ2-2; cdr3_nt: TGTGCCAGCTCACGGACAGGGGAGAGCACCGGGGAGCTGTTTTTT; cdr3_aa: CASSRTGESTGELFF
clone_size: many; d_call: TRBD2; v_call: TRBV6-5; j_call: TRBJ2-1; cdr3_nt: TGTGCCAGCAAAGCCCGGCTAGCGGGAGATGAGCAGTTCTTC; cdr3_aa: CASKARLAGDEQFF
clone_size: NA; d_call: NA; v_call: TRBV7-2; j_call: TRBJ2-3; cdr3_nt: TGTGCCAGCAGAGGGGTGCGGGGGCTCTTCACAGATACGCAGTATTTT; cdr3_aa: CASRGVRGLFTDTQYF
clone_size: NA; d_call: NA; v_call: TRBV19; j_call: TRBJ2-7; cdr3_nt: TGTGCCAGTAGTGCCCCCGGGACTGGGGTTTCTCGGCAGTACTTC; cdr3_aa: CASSAPGTGVSRQYF
clone_size: many; d_call: TRBD2; v_call: TRBV20-1; j_call: TRBJ2-2; cdr3_nt: TGCAGTGCTAGAGCGGGAGGGAACACCGGGGAGCTGTTTTTT; cdr3_aa: CSARAGGNTGELFF
clone_size: many; d_call: TRBD1; v_call: TRBV18; j_call: TRBJ2-2; cdr3_nt: TGTGCCAGCTCACCAAGACAGGGCGGCCACACCGGGGAGCTGTTTTTT; cdr3_aa: CASSPRQGGHTGELFF
clone_size: few; d_call: NA; v_call: TRBV20-1; j_call: TRBJ2-3; cdr3_nt: TGCAGTGCTAGAGATACCCCGCGGCTTAGATCAGATACGCAGTATTTT; cdr3_aa: CSARDTPRLRSDTQYF
clone_size: few; d_call: TRBD2; v_call: TRBV7-3; j_call: TRBJ2-1; cdr3_nt: TGTGCCAGCAGCGGGTCTAGCGGGAATAGTTTGCAGTTCTTC; cdr3_aa: CASSGSSGNSLQFF
clone_size: many; d_call: NA; v_call: TRBV19; j_call: TRBJ1-2; cdr3_nt: TGTGCCAGTAGGGACCGGGACAACTATGGCTACACCTTC; cdr3_aa: CASRDRDNYGYTF
clone_size: many; d_call: NA; v_call: TRBV11-3; j_call: TRBJ2-1; cdr3_nt: TGTGCCAGCAGCCCCCGTCTCGGGTACAATGAGCAGTTCTTC; cdr3_aa: CASSPRLGYNEQFF
clone_size: few; d_call: NA; v_call: TRBV19; j_call: TRBJ2-7; cdr3_nt: TGTGCCAGCGGATCCCCAGGGTCCTACGAGCAGTACTTC; cdr3_aa: CASGSPGSYEQYF
clone_size: many; d_call: TRBD2; v_call: TRBV12-5; j_call: TRBJ2-1; cdr3_nt: TGTGCTAGTGGTTTGGGGACTAGCGGGAACAATGAGCAGTTCTTC; cdr3_aa: CASGLGTSGNNEQFF
clone_size: many; d_call: NA; v_call: TRBV12-3/TRBV12-4; j_call: TRBJ1-3; cdr3_nt: TGTGCCAGCAGTCCAAATATTCCAGGGGCTGGAAACACCATATATTTT; cdr3_aa: CASSPNIPGAGNTIYF
clone_size: few; d_call: NA; v_call: TRBV27; j_call: TRBJ2-3; cdr3_nt: TGTGCCAGCAGTCCATCCGAGGGAGGGGGTAGCACAGATACGCAGTATTTT; cdr3_aa: CASSPSEGGGSTDTQYF
clone_size: NA; d_call: NA; v_call: TRBV20-1; j_call: TRBJ2-7; cdr3_nt: TGCAGTGTTTTATTCCTAGTAACCTACGAGCAGTACTTC; cdr3_aa: CSVLFLVTYEQYF
clone_size: many; d_call: TRBD1; v_call: TRBV12-3/TRBV12-4; j_call: TRBJ1-1; cdr3_nt: TGTGCCAGCAGTCGGACAGGTGCGAACACTGAAGCTTTCTTT; cdr3_aa: CASSRTGANTEAFF
clone_size: many; d_call: NA; v_call: TRBV6-1; j_call: TRBJ2-1; cdr3_nt: TGTGCCAGCACCTGGGACTTTAGCTCCTACAATGAGCAGTTCTTC; cdr3_aa: CASTWDFSSYNEQFF
clone_size: NA; d_call: NA; v_call: TRBV29-1; j_call: TRBJ2-2; cdr3_nt: TGCAGCGGAAGGAACACCGGGGAGCTGTTTTTT; cdr3_aa: CSGRNTGELFF
clone_size: many; d_call: TRBD2; v_call: TRBV20-1; j_call: TRBJ2-5; cdr3_nt: TGCAGTGCTAGAGATTTGGGGGAGGGACAAGAGACCCAGTACTTC; cdr3_aa: CSARDLGEGQETQYF